The 28 T cell receptor beta chains reported below all come from one sample, sequenced in a study of blood T cells in healthy people across ages. Primed by a sample-barcoded 5' primer and a J-beta primer mix, a second PCR proceeded for 7 to 11 cycles. Each CDR3 protein gets one entry after TCRdb re-called the 5' RACE reads with MiXCR. Of 700,000 or so distinct CDR3 sequences in the sample, around two fifths were seen once. Sequencing was carried out using blood. The source of these receptors is a man aged 80 or over in good health.

J is TRBJ2-7 and V is TRBV27; 7 bases line up with TRBD1. CDR1 and CDR2 (germline): MNHEY, SMNVEV (reference sequence). CDR3 size: 14 residues. The trim removed 6 bases at V and 4 bases at J, leaving 9 bases unmatched. This chain's CDR3 is CASSSGQIFYEQYF. The CDR3 bases are TGTGCCAGCAGCTCGGGACAGATTTTTTACGAGCAGTACTTC.

This clonotype was detected only a few times. The V gene is TRBV10-1, the J gene TRBJ2-5; D perhaps matches TRBD2 (7 bases). The CDR3 contains 14 residues. Germline V gives CDR1 WNHNN, CDR2 SYGVQD (reference sequence). Deletions cut 2 bases from V and 5 bases from J, with 12 bases between. CDR3 sequence: CASSEARGRETQYF. As DNA, the CDR3 is TGCGCCAGCAGTGAGGCGCGGGGGCGCGAGACCCAGTACTTC.

CDR3 nucleotide sequence: TGTGCCTGGGGAGTCAATGAGCAGTTCTTC. Encoded protein: CAWGVNEQFF. The rearrangement links TRBV30 to TRBJ2-1; D unclear. CDR3 size: 10 residues. Deletions cut 5 bases from V and 6 bases from J, with 5 bases between. The germline V gene has CDR1 GTSNPN and CDR2 SVGIG (reference sequence).

Concerning this clonotype itself: At one boundary the junction diverges from the germline segment, which might be a read error. The V and J genes are TRBV4-1 and TRBJ2-1; D is ambiguous. Per germline, CDR1 MGHRA and CDR2 YSYEKL. The CDR3 spans 13 residues. In DNA form, the CDR3 reads TGCGCCAGCAGCCAAGCCCGGACGAATGAGCGGTTCTTC. It specifies CASSQARTNERFF.

This clonotype turned up a few times. This rearrangement joins TRBV4-3 to TRBJ2-1; 7 nucleotides align to TRBD2. The CDR3 is 14 residues long. The germline V gene encodes CDR1 LGHNA and CDR2 YSLEER. Trimming removed 5 bases from V and 10 bases from J; junction bases left unmatched: 11. This CDR3 is CASSMAASGEEQFF. CDR3 DNA: TGCGCCAGCAGCATGGCGGCTAGCGGAGAAGAGCAGTTCTTC.

CDR3 DNA sequence: TGCGCCAGCAGCACGGGTCGAGGGGGGGCCTCTGGGGCCAACGTCCTGACTTTC. Its protein is CASSTGRGGASGANVLTF. The chain couples TRBV5-1 to TRBJ2-6; possibly TRBD2 for D (7 bases). Per the germline V gene, CDR1 is SGHRS and CDR2 is YFSETQ. The CDR3 covers 18 residues. V was trimmed by 4 bases and J by 0 bases, leaving 17 bases between them. The full variable domain, rest sourced from reference TRBV5-1 and TRBJ2-6, is KAGVTQTPRYLIKTRGQQVTLSCSPISGHRSVSWYQQTPGQGLQFLFEYFSETQRNKGNFPGRFSGRQFSNSRSEMNVSTLELGDSALYLCASSTGRGGASGANVLTFGAGSRLTVL.

V gene TRBV20-1 combines with J gene TRBJ2-1; D is undetermined. The CDR3 has 15 residues. CDR1 DFQATT and CDR2 SNEGSKA come from the germline V gene (reference sequence). V lost 6 bases and J 13 bases, leaving 28 bases between the germline ends. The CDR3 region has the DNA TGCAGTGCCCCCGACCCACTTACAAGAAAAGAGACCCAGTTCTTC. Translation gives CSAPDPLTRKETQFF.

This chain connects TRBV20-1 to TRBJ1-5; D unresolved. Trimming pared 0 bases from V and 0 bases from J, leaving 12 bases between. This CDR3 has 16 residues. The germline V gene encodes CDR1 DFQATT and CDR2 SNEGSKA (reference sequence). The CDR3 coding sequence is TGCAGTGCTAGAGATCTCCAGCAATATAGCAATCAGCCCCAGCATTTT. It is translated as CSARDLQQYSNQPQHF.

The V gene is TRBV20-1, the J gene TRBJ2-1; TRBD2 matches 10 bases. V shed 0 bases, J shed 3 bases, and the junction held 5 bases outside the gene matches. The CDR3 length is 16 residues. CDR1 and CDR2 (germline): DFQATT, SNEGSKA (reference sequence). Written as DNA, the CDR3 is TGCAGTGCTAGAGATCGAACTAGCGGGAACTACAATGAGCAGTTCTTC. Amino acids: CSARDRTSGNYNEQFF.

This chain links TRBV4-3 with TRBJ1-6, with D possibly being TRBD1 (5 bases). Germline CDR1 and CDR2: LGHNA and YSLEER. There are 15 residues in the CDR3. The V and J ends lost 2 bases and 4 bases respectively, with 9 bases between them. CDR3 nucleotides: TGCGCCAGCAGCCAAATGCAGGGTTATAATTCACCCCTCCACTTT. This sequence encodes CASSQMQGYNSPLHF.

Many counts were recorded for this clonotype. The genes are TRBV5-1 and TRBJ2-5; D may be TRBD1 (5 bases). Trimming cost V 1 base and J 5 bases, with 12 bases left between them. In germline, CDR1 is SGHRS, CDR2 YFSETQ. The CDR3 consists of 14 residues. The chain's CDR3 is CASSLFQGRETQYF. In DNA form, the CDR3 reads TGCGCCAGCAGCTTGTTTCAGGGTCGGGAGACCCAGTACTTC.

The chain is built from TRBV10-3 and TRBJ2-3, with D tentatively TRBD1 (6 bases). This CDR3 has 15 amino acids. The V gene's germline CDR1 is ENHRY and CDR2 SYGVKD. The V end was cut by 3 bases, the J end by 3 bases, with 13 bases between. CDR3 DNA: TGTGCCATCAGTGACTTCCAGGGGATAACAGATACGCAGTATTTT. Amino acid sequence: CAISDFQGITDTQYF.

The CDR3 loop is CATAPGQVGILYGYTF. CDR3 DNA sequence: TGTGCCACCGCCCCGGGACAGGTCGGGATCCTCTATGGCTACACCTTC. V gene TRBV27 combines with J gene TRBJ1-2; 8 bases map to TRBD1. The CDR3 loop spans 16 amino acids. Losses at the gene ends were 10 bases for V and 4 bases for J; bases not matched to a gene: 17. Germline lookup yields CDR1 MNHEY and CDR2 SMNVEV (reference sequence).

This clonotype has only a few counts. J is TRBJ2-5 and V is TRBV12-3 or TRBV12-4; 8 bases map to TRBD2. The CDR3 has 16 residues. V trimming: 4 bases; J trimming: 1 base; junction bases outside the gene matches: 8. For the CDR3, the DNA is TGTGCCAGCAGTTCCAAACTAGCGGCTAGCCAAGAGACCCAGTACTTC. Its translation is CASSSKLAASQETQYF.

The CDR3 here is CSAKQGSVYEQYF. CDR3 in DNA: TGCAGTGCAAAACAGGGGAGCGTCTACGAGCAGTACTTC. The rearrangement joins TRBV20-1 to TRBJ2-7; 7 bases map to TRBD1. V lost 6 bases, J lost 3 bases, and 8 bases stayed unmatched. This CDR3 is 13 amino acids long. Germline-derived CDR1 and CDR2 are DFQATT and SNEGSKA (reference sequence).

The V and J genes are TRBV29-1 and TRBJ2-5; D ambiguous. The DNA end is a closer match to TRBJ2-1, so the J assignment may be wrong. Germline V lookup: CDR1 SQVTM, CDR2 ANQGSEA. The CDR3 is 12 residues long. CDR3 in amino acids: CSVGPFEETQFF. CDR3 coding DNA: TGCAGCGTTGGCCCGTTCGAAGAGACCCAGTTCTTC.

The chain recombines TRBV13 with TRBJ1-1, with a tentative D call TRBD1 (6 bases). CDR1 and CDR2 from the germline V gene are PRHDT and FYEKMQ (reference sequence). The V and J ends lost 5 bases and 3 bases respectively, with 10 bases between them. The CDR3 runs to 13 residues. CDR3 loop: CASSAYRDTEAFF. DNA for the CDR3: TGTGCCAGCAGCGCCTACAGGGACACTGAAGCTTTCTTT. Full variable domain (missing parts from reference TRBV13 and TRBJ1-1): AAGVIQSPRHLIKEKRETATLKCYPIPRHDTVYWYQQGPGQDPQFLISFYEKMQSDKGSIPDRFSAQQFSDYHSELNMSSLELGDSALYFCASSAYRDTEAFFGQGTRLTVV.

This clonotype came up a few times. Since a much larger clone is just one base distant, this may be a read error. The genes are TRBV18 and TRBJ2-7, with 10 bases fitting TRBD2. The CDR3 runs to 15 residues. V was clipped by 6 bases and J by 7 bases; unmatched bases: 12. CDR1 and CDR2 from the germline V gene are KGHSH and LQKENI. The CDR3 bases are TGTGCCAGCTCGTCTCTAGCGGGAGATGAGGGTGAGCAGTACTTC. Encoded protein: CASSSLAGDEGEQYF.

The chain carries TRBV6-5 and TRBJ1-4; the D is unclear. Germline V lookup: CDR1 MNHEY, CDR2 SVGAGI. The CDR3 has 13 amino acids. V dropped 9 bases and J dropped 0 bases, with 8 bases sitting between them. CDR3 loop: CARNSSTNEKLFF. The CDR3 region has the DNA TGTGCCAGAAACAGTTCAACTAATGAAAAACTGTTTTTT.

CDR3 region: CSAVNSQGGEQYF. The CDR3 DNA reads TGCAGCGCCGTAAACTCTCAGGGTGGTGAGCAGTACTTC. This sequence joins TRBV29-1 and TRBJ2-5; a possible D gene is TRBD1 (5 bases). V lost 7 bases, J lost 11 bases, and 23 bases lay in between. CDR3 length equals 13 residues. In germline, CDR1 is SQVTM, CDR2 ANQGSEA.

The chain uses TRBV27 and TRBJ1-4, with 9 bases matching TRBD1. Germline lookup yields CDR1 MNHEY and CDR2 SMNVEV (reference sequence). The CDR3 has 17 residues. V lost 6 bases, J lost 8 bases, and 16 bases stayed unmatched. Here the CDR3 reads CASSSSRDTGGQEKLFF. The CDR3 DNA is TGTGCCAGCAGCTCATCCCGTGATACAGGGGGCCAGGAAAAACTGTTTTTT.

There are a few counts of this clonotype. CDR3 sequence reads: CSVRALSTDTQYF. CDR3 in DNA: TGCAGCGTTAGGGCCCTTAGCACAGATACGCAGTATTTT. The chain links TRBV29-1 to TRBJ2-3, with unresolved D. CDR1 is SQVTM and CDR2 is ANQGSEA in the germline V gene. V was shortened by 5 bases and J by 0 bases, with 9 bases between the two germline ends. The CDR3 spans 13 residues.

The V and J genes are TRBV29-1 and TRBJ1-2; D uncertain. The germline CDR1 and CDR2 sequences are SQVTM and ANQGSEA. The CDR3 has 12 residues. The V end was cut by 4 bases, the J end by 2 bases, with 8 bases between. The CDR3 is CSVVLQNYGYTF. CDR3 nucleotides: TGCAGCGTTGTGCTACAGAACTATGGCTACACCTTC.

V is TRBV19 and J is TRBJ2-7, with 8 bases lining up with TRBD1. This CDR3 spans 13 amino acids. V shed 5 bases and J 4 bases; nucleotides not matched to a gene: 4. Germline V gene sequence: CDR1 LNHDA, CDR2 SQIVND (reference sequence). CDR3 region: CASSDRGKYEQYF. The CDR3 DNA follows: TGTGCCAGTAGTGACAGGGGTAAATACGAGCAGTACTTC. The entire variable domain, with the rest obtained from reference TRBV19 and TRBJ2-7, is as follows: DGGITQSPKYLFRKEGQNVTLSCEQNLNHDAMYWYRQDPGQGLRLIYYSQIVNDFQKGDIAEGYSVSREKKESFPLTVTSAQKNPTAFYLCASSDRGKYEQYFGPGTRLTVT.

This clonotype was counted many times. J is TRBJ2-5 and V is TRBV25-1, with no clear D. The V end was cut by 4 bases, the J end by 0 bases, with 9 bases between. Germline lookup yields CDR1 MGHDK and CDR2 SYGVNS. The CDR3 has 14 residues. The CDR3 loop reads CASSVREYQETQYF. The CDR3 DNA reads TGTGCCAGCAGTGTAAGAGAGTACCAAGAGACCCAGTACTTC.

This clonotype came up a few times. This chain links TRBV7-9 with TRBJ2-3, with TRBD2 matching over 11 bases. CDR3 length equals 14 residues. Germline trimming cut 5 bases from V and 8 bases from J; bases unmatched to any gene: 6. Germline V gene data show CDR1 as SEHNR and CDR2 as FQNEAQ (reference sequence). CDR3 loop: CASSTSGSRVTQYF. Written as DNA, the CDR3 is TGTGCCAGCAGCACTAGCGGGAGCCGGGTTACGCAGTATTTT.

This clonotype was detected a few times. V and J are TRBV3-1 and TRBJ1-2; 8 bases are a match to TRBD1. The CDR3 spans 13 residues. V was pared by 3 bases and J by 6 bases, with 3 bases of the junction left unmatched. Germline V gene data show CDR1 as LGHDT and CDR2 as YNNKEL (reference sequence). The CDR3 loop reads CASSQGQAHGYTF. In DNA form, the CDR3 reads TGTGCCAGCAGCCAGGGACAGGCGCATGGCTACACCTTC.

The CDR3 spells CASSQDRSGGLVSYNEQFF. The CDR3 coding sequence is TGCGCCAGCAGCCAAGATCGAAGCGGAGGTCTGGTTTCTTACAATGAGCAGTTCTTC. The chain combines TRBV4-1 with TRBJ2-1; possible D gene TRBD2, 5 bases. The V end was cut by 0 bases, the J end by 4 bases, with 22 bases between. CDR1 and CDR2 (germline): MGHRA, YSYEKL. The CDR3 has 19 amino acids.